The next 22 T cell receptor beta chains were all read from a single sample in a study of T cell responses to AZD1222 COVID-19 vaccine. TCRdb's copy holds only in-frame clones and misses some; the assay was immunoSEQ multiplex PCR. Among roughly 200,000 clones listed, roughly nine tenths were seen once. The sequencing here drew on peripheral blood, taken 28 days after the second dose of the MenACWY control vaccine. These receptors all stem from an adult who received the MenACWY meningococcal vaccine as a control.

CDR3 amino acids: CASSQDRGGNNSPLHF. Here the CDR3 DNA reads TGTGCCAGCAGCCAGGACAGGGGCGGCAATAATTCACCCCTCCACTTT. The V gene is TRBV5-5, the J gene TRBJ1-6; 9 bases match TRBD1. Germline V lookup: CDR1 SGHKS, CDR2 YYEKEE (reference sequence). The CDR3 totals 16 residues. Trimming at V came to 4 bases and at J to 5 bases, leaving 7 bases not matched to a gene.

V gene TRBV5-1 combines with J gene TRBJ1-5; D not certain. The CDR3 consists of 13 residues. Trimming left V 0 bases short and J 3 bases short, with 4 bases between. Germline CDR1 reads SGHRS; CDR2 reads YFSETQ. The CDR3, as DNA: TGCGCCAGCAGCTTGGTAAACAATCAGCCCCAGCATTTT. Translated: CASSLVNNQPQHF.

The CDR3 DNA reads as TGTGCCAGCAGCCGTAACTATGGCTACACCTTC. Residues: CASSRNYGYTF. The chain employs TRBV11-2 and TRBJ1-2; D gene ambiguous. The germline V gene encodes CDR1 SGHAT and CDR2 FQNNGV. Trimming stripped 5 bases from V and 1 base from J, with 2 bases between. CDR3 length equals 11 residues. Drawing the rest from reference TRBV11-2 and TRBJ1-2, the complete variable domain is EAGVAQSPRYKIIEKRQSVAFWCNPISGHATLYWYQQILGQGPKLLIQFQNNGVVDDSQLPKDRFSAERLKGVDSTLKIQPAKLEDSAVYLCASSRNYGYTFGSGTRLTVV.

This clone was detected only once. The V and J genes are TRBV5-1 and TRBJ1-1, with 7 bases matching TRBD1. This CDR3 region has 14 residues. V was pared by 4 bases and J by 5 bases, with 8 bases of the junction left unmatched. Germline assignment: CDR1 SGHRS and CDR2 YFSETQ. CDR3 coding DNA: TGCGCCAGCAGCGAACGACAGGGCGGGACTGAAGCTTTCTTT. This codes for CASSERQGGTEAFF.

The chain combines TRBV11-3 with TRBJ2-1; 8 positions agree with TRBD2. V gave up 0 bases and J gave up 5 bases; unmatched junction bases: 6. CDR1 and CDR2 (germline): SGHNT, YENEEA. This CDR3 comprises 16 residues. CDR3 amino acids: CASSLDGLAENNEQFF. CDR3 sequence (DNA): TGTGCCAGCAGCTTAGATGGACTAGCAGAGAACAATGAGCAGTTCTTC.

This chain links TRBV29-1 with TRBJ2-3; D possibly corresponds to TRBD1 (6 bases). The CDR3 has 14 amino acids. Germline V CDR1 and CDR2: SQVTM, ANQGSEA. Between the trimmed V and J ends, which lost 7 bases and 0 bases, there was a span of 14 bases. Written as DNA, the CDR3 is TGCAGCGATTACAGGGCTCCGAGCACAGATACGCAGTATTTT. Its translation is CSDYRAPSTDTQYF.

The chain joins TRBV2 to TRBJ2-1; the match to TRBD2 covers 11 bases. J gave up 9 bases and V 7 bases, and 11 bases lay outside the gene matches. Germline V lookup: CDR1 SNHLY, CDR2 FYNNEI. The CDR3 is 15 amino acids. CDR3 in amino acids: CASTPGLAALGEQFF. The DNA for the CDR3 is TGTGCCAGCACTCCGGGACTAGCGGCTCTGGGTGAGCAGTTCTTC. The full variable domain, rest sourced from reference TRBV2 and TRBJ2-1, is EPEVTQTPSHQVTQMGQEVILRCVPISNHLYFYWYRQILGQKVEFLVSFYNNEISEKSEIFDDQFSVERPDGSNFTLKIRSTKLEDSAMYFCASTPGLAALGEQFFGPGTRLTVL.

The CDR3 is CASSDIGQGNSPLHF. The CDR3, as DNA: TGTGCCAGCAGTGATATAGGACAGGGGAATTCACCCCTCCACTTT. V gene TRBV2 combines with J gene TRBJ1-6; 9 bases map to TRBD1. This CDR3 has 15 amino acids. Germline CDR1 is SNHLY and CDR2 is FYNNEI. V was clipped by 3 bases and J by 7 bases; unmatched bases: 4.

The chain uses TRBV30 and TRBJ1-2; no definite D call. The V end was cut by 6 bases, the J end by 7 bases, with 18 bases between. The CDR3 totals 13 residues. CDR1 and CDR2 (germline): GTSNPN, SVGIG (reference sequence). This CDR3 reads CACVPPTISGYTF. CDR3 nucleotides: TGTGCCTGTGTCCCCCCGACAATAAGTGGCTACACCTTC.

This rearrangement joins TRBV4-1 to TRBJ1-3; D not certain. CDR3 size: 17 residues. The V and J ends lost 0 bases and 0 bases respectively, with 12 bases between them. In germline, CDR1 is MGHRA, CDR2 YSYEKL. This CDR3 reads CASSQDRSAVSGNTIYF. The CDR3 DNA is TGCGCCAGCAGCCAAGACAGATCGGCCGTCTCTGGAAACACCATATATTTT.

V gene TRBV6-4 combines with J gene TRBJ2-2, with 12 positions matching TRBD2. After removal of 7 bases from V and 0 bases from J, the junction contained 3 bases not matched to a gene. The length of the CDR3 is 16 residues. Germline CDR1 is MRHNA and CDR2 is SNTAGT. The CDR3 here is CASKGLAGTNTGELFF. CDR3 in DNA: TGTGCCAGCAAAGGACTAGCGGGGACGAACACCGGGGAGCTGTTTTTT.

CDR3 region: CASSFGGYQETQYF. The CDR3 DNA sequence: TGCGCCAGCAGCTTTGGCGGATACCAAGAGACCCAGTACTTC. The rearrangement links TRBV5-1 to TRBJ2-5; D is uncertain. CDR1 is SGHRS, CDR2 YFSETQ, per germline. Trimming took 2 bases from V and 0 from J, leaving 8 bases between them. The CDR3 length is 14 residues.

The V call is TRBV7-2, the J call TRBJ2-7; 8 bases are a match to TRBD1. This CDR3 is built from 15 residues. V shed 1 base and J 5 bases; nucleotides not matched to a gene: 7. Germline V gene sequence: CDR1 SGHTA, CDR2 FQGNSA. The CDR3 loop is CASSLVSGGRDEQYF. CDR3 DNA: TGTGCCAGCAGCTTAGTGTCAGGGGGCCGCGACGAGCAGTACTTC.

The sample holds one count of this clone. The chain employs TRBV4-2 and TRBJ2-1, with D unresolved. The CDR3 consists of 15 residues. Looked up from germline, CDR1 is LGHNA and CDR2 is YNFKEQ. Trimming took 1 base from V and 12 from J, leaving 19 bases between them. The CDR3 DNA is TGTGCCAGCAGCCAAGGTTCGCCAGCGCCACACGGGCAGTTCTTC. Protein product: CASSQGSPAPHGQFF.

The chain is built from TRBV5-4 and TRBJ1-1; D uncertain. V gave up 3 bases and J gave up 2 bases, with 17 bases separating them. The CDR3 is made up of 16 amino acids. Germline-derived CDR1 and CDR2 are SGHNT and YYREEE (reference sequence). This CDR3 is CASSSSVRRRNTEAFF. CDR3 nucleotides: TGTGCCAGCAGCTCGTCCGTTCGTCGTAGAAACACTGAAGCTTTCTTT.

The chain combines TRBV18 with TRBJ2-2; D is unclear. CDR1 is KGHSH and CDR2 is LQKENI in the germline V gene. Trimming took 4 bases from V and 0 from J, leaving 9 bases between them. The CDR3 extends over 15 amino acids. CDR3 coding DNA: TGTGCCAGCTCACGTCGGGTAACGAACACCGGGGAGCTGTTTTTT. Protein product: CASSRRVTNTGELFF.

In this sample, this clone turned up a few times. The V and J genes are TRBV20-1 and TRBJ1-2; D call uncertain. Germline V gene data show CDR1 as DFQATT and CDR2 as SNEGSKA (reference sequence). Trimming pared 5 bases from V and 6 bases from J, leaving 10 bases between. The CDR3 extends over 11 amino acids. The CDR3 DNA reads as TGCAGTGCTTTCGGACTAAATGGCTACACCTTC. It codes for CSAFGLNGYTF.

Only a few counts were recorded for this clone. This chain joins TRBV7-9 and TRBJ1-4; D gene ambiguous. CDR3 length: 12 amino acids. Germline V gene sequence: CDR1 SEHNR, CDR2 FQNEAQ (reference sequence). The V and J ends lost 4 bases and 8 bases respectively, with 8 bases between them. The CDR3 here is CASSWSGEKLFF. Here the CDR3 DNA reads TGTGCCAGCAGCTGGAGTGGGGAAAAACTGTTTTTT.

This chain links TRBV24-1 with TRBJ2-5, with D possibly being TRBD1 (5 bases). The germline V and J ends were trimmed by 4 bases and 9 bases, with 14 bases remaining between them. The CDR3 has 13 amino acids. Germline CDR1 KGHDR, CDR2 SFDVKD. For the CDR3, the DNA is TGTGCCACCAGTGACCCCTTTACAGGCGCCCAGTACTTC. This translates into CATSDPFTGAQYF.

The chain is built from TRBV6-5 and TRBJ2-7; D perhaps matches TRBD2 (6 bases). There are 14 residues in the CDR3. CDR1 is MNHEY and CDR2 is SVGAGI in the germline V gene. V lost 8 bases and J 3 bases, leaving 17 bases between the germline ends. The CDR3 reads CASGDPGVGYEQYF. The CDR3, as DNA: TGTGCCAGCGGGGACCCGGGGGTGGGCTACGAGCAGTACTTC.

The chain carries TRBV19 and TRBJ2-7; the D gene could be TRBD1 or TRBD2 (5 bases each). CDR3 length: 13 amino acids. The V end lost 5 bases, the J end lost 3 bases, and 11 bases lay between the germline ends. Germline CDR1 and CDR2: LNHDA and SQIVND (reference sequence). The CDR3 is CASSVGTLYEQYF. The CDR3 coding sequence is TGTGCCAGTAGTGTGGGGACCCTCTACGAGCAGTACTTC.

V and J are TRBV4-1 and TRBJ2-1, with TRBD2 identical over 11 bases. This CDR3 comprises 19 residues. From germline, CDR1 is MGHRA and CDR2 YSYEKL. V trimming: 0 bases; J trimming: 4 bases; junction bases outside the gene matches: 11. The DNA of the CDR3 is TGCGCCAGCAGCCAAGAGGGAACTAGCGGGAGAATCGGTTACAATGAGCAGTTCTTC. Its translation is CASSQEGTSGRIGYNEQFF.